These T cell receptor beta chains were read from a single sample in a study of T cell responses to AZD1222 COVID-19 vaccine. TCRdb's copy holds only in-frame clones and misses some; the assay was immunoSEQ multiplex PCR. This repertoire shows 95,000 to 150,000 clones, 80% to 90% found once; its top ten account for approximately 3.4%. The input for sequencing was peripheral blood, taken on day 0 of AZD1222 vaccination. These receptors all come from an adult in good health. Each CDR3 is given with its conserved first and last residue. D genes are given only for firm matches. Only part of the rows carry a size: once, few, many, or a class if the clone is expanded.

.	TRBJ2-1	.	TRBV7-9	TGTGCCAGCAGCTTATACGGGGGTGAGCAGTTCTTC	CASSLYGGEQFF
few	TRBJ2-7	.	TRBV6-2/TRBV6-3	TGTGCCAGCACCCCCGGGACCTCCTACGAGCAGTACTTC	CASTPGTSYEQYF
once	TRBJ2-3	.	TRBV25-1	TGTGCCAGCAGTTGGGACACAAGCACAGATACGCAGTATTTT	CASSWDTSTDTQYF
.	TRBJ1-1	.	TRBV19	TGTGCCAGTAGTACCGCACCAAGCCGGGGGTATTTCACTGAAGCTTTCTTT	CASSTAPSRGYFTEAFF
.	TRBJ2-7	.	TRBV2	TGTGCCAGCAGCCAGGGGCTACCGACCTACGAGCAGTACTTC	CASSQGLPTYEQYF
.	TRBJ2-6	TRBD1	TRBV6-5	TGTGCCAGCAGTTGGACAGGTCCTGGGGCCAACGTCCTGACTTTC	CASSWTGPGANVLTF
few	TRBJ1-3	TRBD1	TRBV5-1	TGCGCCAGCAGCTTGGATCTAGGGGGCGCCGGAAACACCATATATTTT	CASSLDLGGAGNTIYF
once	TRBJ1-3	.	TRBV12-3/TRBV12-4	TGTGCCAGCAGTTTAGGTCTAAACACCATATATTTT	CASSLGLNTIYF
.	TRBJ1-2	TRBD1	TRBV7-2	TGTGCCAGCAGCTTGGGACAGGGAGGTTTTGGGGGCTACACCTTC	CASSLGQGGFGGYTF
.	TRBJ2-2	.	TRBV27	TGTGCCAGCAGCTGGAGACCGAACACCGGGGAGCTGTTTTTT	CASSWRPNTGELFF
.	TRBJ2-2	TRBD1	TRBV18	TGTGCCAGCTCACCGATACAGGGGGCGCACTCCGGGGAGCTGTTTTTT	CASSPIQGAHSGELFF
.	TRBJ1-5	TRBD1	TRBV28	TGTGCCAGCAGTTTTCGGACAGGGTTCACTCAGCCCCAGCATTTT	CASSFRTGFTQPQHF
once	TRBJ1-2	.	TRBV6-2/TRBV6-3	TGTGCCAGCAGTTACAGGGGATACGGCTACACCTTC	CASSYRGYGYTF
.	TRBJ2-5	TRBD2	TRBV4-2	TGTGCCAGCAGCCCCCTAGGTGGGAGCGGGGGGGCCCAGGAGACCCAGTACTTC	CASSPLGGSGGAQETQYF
.	TRBJ1-5	TRBD1	TRBV28	TGTGCCAGCAGTTCAGGGACAGGAGGTAGAGAGCCCCAGCATTTT	CASSSGTGGREPQHF
.	TRBJ1-1	.	TRBV11-2	TGTGCCAGCAGCAGACAGGTCTCTTCGAACACTGAAGCTTTCTTT	CASSRQVSSNTEAFF
.	TRBJ1-5	TRBD1	TRBV23-1	TGCGCCAGCAGTCAATTGTCGAGGGACAGGAGGAGAAATCAGCCCCAGCATTTT	CASSQLSRDRRRNQPQHF
.	TRBJ1-2	.	TRBV14	TGTGCCAGCAGCCTATCAAGTGGACACGGGGGACGCTATGGCTACACCTTC	CASSLSSGHGGRYGYTF
.	TRBJ1-2	.	TRBV19	TGTGCCAGTACCACTCGGACCCTCCGCTATGGCTACACCTTC	CASTTRTLRYGYTF
.	TRBJ2-7	.	TRBV7-9	TGTGCCAGCAGCTTCCTGACAGATCCCTACGAGCAGTACTTC	CASSFLTDPYEQYF
.	TRBJ2-7	.	TRBV6-5	TGTGCCAGCAGCCTTGGGGGGTCCTACGAGCAGTACTTC	CASSLGGSYEQYF
.	TRBJ2-3	.	TRBV7-2	TGTGCCAGCAGCTCCGCCCTGCACCGCACAGATACGCAGTATTTT	CASSSALHRTDTQYF
.	TRBJ1-4	.	TRBV27	TGTGCCAGCATGACAGGCGGTTTGAAAAAACTGTTTTTT	CASMTGGLKKLFF
.	TRBJ2-7	.	TRBV19	TGTGCCAGTAGTATAGATAAGGGCACCTACGAGCAGTACTTC	CASSIDKGTYEQYF
.	TRBJ2-1	.	TRBV9	TGTGCCAGCAGCCTACAGGGTTGGAATGAGCAGTTCTTC	CASSLQGWNEQFF
few	TRBJ2-1	.	TRBV9	TGTGCCAGCAGCGTCGATACAGTAGATGAGCAGTTCTTC	CASSVDTVDEQFF
.	TRBJ2-2	.	TRBV4-1	TGCGCCAGCAGCCCGCCAGTCGCTACCGGGGAGCTGTTTTTT	CASSPPVATGELFF
.	TRBJ1-5	TRBD1	TRBV12-3/TRBV12-4	TGTGCCATCCAGGGCCAGGGGGATCAGCCCCAGCATTTT	CAIQGQGDQPQHF
.	TRBJ1-1	.	TRBV19	TGTGCCAGTAGTATGGTCCAGGGTTGGGTGAACACTGAAGCTTTCTTT	CASSMVQGWVNTEAFF
.	TRBJ2-1	TRBD2	TRBV7-2	TGTGCCAGCAGCTCAGGCTGGGCTAGCGGGAGCCCCACCTACAATGAGCAGTTCTTC	CASSSGWASGSPTYNEQFF
.	TRBJ2-1	TRBD2	TRBV19	TGTGCCAGTAGTTGGAGCGGGAGGCCCTCTCCTACAAAGGAGCAGTTCTTC	CASSWSGRPSPTKEQFF
.	TRBJ1-1	TRBD1	TRBV27	TGTGCCAGCAAGAGACAGGGCATTATGAACACTGAAGCTTTCTTT	CASKRQGIMNTEAFF
.	TRBJ2-7	TRBD1	TRBV19	TGTGCCAGTAGTAACAGGGGCATCTCCTACGAGCAGTACTTC	CASSNRGISYEQYF
.	TRBJ1-3	.	TRBV15	TGTGCCACCAGCATCGACCGGGGCTCTGGAAACACCATATATTTT	CATSIDRGSGNTIYF